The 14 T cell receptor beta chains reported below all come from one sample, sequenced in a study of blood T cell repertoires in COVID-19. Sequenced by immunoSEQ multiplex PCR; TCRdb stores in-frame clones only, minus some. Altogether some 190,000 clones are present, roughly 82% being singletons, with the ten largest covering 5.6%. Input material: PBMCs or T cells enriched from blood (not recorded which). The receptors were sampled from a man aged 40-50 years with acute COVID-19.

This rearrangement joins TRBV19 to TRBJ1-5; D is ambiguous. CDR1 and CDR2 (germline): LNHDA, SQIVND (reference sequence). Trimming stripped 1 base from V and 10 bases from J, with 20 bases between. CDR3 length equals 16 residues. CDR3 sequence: CASSIGARVGNDPQHF. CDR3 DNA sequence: TGTGCCAGTAGTATAGGAGCCCGTGTGGGCAATGATCCCCAGCATTTT.

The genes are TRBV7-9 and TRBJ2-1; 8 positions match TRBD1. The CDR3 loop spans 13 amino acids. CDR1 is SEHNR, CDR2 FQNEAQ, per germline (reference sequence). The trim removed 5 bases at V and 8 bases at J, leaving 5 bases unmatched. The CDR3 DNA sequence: TGTGCCAGCAGCCTTGGACAGGGCCATGAGCAGTTCTTC. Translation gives CASSLGQGHEQFF.

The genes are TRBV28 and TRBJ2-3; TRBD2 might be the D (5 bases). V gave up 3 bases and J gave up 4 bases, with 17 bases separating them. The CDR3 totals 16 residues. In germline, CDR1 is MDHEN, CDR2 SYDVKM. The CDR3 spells CASSFEVRGGPDTQYF. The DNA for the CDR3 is TGTGCCAGCAGTTTCGAGGTACGGGGTGGGCCAGATACGCAGTATTTT.

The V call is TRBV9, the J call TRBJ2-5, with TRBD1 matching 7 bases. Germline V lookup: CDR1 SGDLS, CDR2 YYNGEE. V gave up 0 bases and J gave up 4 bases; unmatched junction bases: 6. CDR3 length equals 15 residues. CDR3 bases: TGTGCCAGCAGCGTAGAGGGACAGTTGGTAGAGACCCAGTACTTC. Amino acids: CASSVEGQLVETQYF.

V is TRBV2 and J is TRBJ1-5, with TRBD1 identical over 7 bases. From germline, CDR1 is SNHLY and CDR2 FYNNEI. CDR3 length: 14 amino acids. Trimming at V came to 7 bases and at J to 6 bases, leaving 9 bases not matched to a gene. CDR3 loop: CASTQGQAFQPQHF. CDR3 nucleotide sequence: TGTGCCAGCACCCAAGGACAGGCCTTTCAGCCCCAGCATTTT. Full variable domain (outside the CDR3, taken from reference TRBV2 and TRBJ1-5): EPEVTQTPSHQVTQMGQEVILRCVPISNHLYFYWYRQILGQKVEFLVSFYNNEISEKSEIFDDQFSVERPDGSNFTLKIRSTKLEDSAMYFCASTQGQAFQPQHFGDGTRLSIL.

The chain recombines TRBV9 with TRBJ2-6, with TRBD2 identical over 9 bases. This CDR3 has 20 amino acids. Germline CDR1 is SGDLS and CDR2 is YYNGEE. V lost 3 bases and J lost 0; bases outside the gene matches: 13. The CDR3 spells CASSGRDLGLALSGANVLTF. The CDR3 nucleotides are TGTGCCAGCAGCGGACGAGACCTGGGACTAGCTCTCTCTGGGGCCAACGTCCTGACTTTC.

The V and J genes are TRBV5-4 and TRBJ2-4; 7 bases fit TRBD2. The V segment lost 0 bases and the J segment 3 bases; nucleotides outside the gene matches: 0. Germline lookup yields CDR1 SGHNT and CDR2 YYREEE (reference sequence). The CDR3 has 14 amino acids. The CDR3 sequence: CASSLGEGKNIQYF. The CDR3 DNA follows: TGTGCCAGCAGCTTGGGGGAGGGCAAAAACATTCAGTACTTC.

Written as DNA, the CDR3 is TGTGCCAGCAGTCCCGGGGACTATGGCTACACCTTC. It specifies CASSPGDYGYTF. The rearrangement links TRBV28 to TRBJ1-2; D call uncertain. With 5 bases removed from V and 3 bases from J, the gap between germline ends came to 7 bases. The CDR3 totals 12 residues. The V gene's germline CDR1 is MDHEN and CDR2 SYDVKM.

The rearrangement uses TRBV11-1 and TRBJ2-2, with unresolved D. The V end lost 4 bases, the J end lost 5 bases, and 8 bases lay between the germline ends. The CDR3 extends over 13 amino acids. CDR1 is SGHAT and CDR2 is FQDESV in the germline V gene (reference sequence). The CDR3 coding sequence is TGTGCCAGCAGCTCGAGCTGGACCGGGGAGCTGTTTTTT. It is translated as CASSSSWTGELFF.

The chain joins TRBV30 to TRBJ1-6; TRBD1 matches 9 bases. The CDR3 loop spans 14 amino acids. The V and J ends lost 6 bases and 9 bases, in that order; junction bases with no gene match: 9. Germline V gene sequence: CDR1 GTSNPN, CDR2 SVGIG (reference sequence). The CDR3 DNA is TGTGCCTGCTGGGACAGGACAGGGGTTTCACCCCTCCACTTT. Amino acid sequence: CACWDRTGVSPLHF.

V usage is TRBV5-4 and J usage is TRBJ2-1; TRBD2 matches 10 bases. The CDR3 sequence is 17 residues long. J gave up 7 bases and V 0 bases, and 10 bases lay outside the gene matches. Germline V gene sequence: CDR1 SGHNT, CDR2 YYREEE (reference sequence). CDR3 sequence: CASSLEGTSGKRNEQFF. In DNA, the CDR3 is TGTGCCAGCAGCTTGGAGGGAACTAGCGGGAAGAGGAATGAGCAGTTCTTC.

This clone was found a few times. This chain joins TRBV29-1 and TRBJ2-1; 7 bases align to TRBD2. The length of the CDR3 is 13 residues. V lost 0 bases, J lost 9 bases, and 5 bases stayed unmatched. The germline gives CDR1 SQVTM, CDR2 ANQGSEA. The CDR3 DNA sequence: TGCAGCGTTGAAGAAGCGGGATGGGCTGAGCAGTTCTTC. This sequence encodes CSVEEAGWAEQFF.

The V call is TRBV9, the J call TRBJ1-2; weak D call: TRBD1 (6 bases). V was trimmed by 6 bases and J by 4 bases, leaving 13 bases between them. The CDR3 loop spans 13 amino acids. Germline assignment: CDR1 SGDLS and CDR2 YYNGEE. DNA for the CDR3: TGTGCCAGCAACACGGGAGGGGGCTATGGCTACACCTTC. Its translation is CASNTGGGYGYTF.

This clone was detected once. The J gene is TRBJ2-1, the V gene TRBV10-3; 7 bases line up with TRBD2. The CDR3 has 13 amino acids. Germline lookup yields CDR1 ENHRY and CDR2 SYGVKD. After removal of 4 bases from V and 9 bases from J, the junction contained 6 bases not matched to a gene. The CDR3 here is CAISGREWGEQFF. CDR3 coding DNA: TGTGCCATCAGTGGGCGGGAGTGGGGTGAGCAGTTCTTC.